The 21 T cell receptor beta chains reported below all come from one sample, sequenced in a study of cytomegalovirus exposure and HLA in healthy donors. Primers: 60 Vbeta forward and 13 Jbeta reverse. TCRdb keeps only in-frame clones here, not all; method: immunoSEQ multiplex PCR. Of about 75,000 clones in the sample, roughly 88% were seen once. What was sequenced was PBMCs. These receptor sequences come from a man aged 65 to 85 in good health and CMV-seropositive.

The chain links TRBV5-1 to TRBJ1-1, with D unclear. The CDR3 spans 14 residues. V gave up 5 bases and J gave up 3 bases, with 14 bases separating them. The germline CDR1 and CDR2 sequences are SGHRS and YFSETQ. In DNA form, the CDR3 reads TGCGCCAGCAGAGGCTCGGACTTCGACACTGAAGCTTTCTTT. Amino acid sequence: CASRGSDFDTEAFF.

The chain has TRBV6-4 and TRBJ2-1, with 7 bases that match TRBD2. Germline V gives CDR1 MRHNA, CDR2 SNTAGT. The V and J ends lost 6 bases and 7 bases, in that order; junction bases with no gene match: 15. The CDR3 consists of 16 residues. This CDR3 is CASRAGGGLGGNEQFF. The DNA of the CDR3 is TGTGCCAGCAGGGCGGGTGGGGGACTGGGAGGGAATGAGCAGTTCTTC.

The chain has TRBV2 and TRBJ2-7; 8 positions match TRBD2. With V trimmed by 6 bases and J by 1 base, 8 bases remained unmatched. CDR1 and CDR2 (germline): SNHLY, FYNNEI. This CDR3 spans 15 amino acids. CDR3 residues: CASSPEAGASYEQYF. The CDR3 coding sequence is TGTGCCAGCAGCCCCGAAGCGGGGGCTTCCTACGAGCAGTACTTC.

This chain joins TRBV5-6 and TRBJ2-5; TRBD2 aligns across 7 bases. In germline, CDR1 is SGHDT, CDR2 YYEEEE. The CDR3 is 15 residues long. Trimming took 4 bases from V and 0 from J; bases not matched to a gene: 6. The CDR3 sequence is CASSQLAMYQETQYF. The CDR3 DNA reads as TGTGCCAGCAGCCAACTAGCGATGTACCAAGAGACCCAGTACTTC.

The gene calls are TRBV6-1 and TRBJ1-2; unclear D gene. CDR3 size: 14 residues. V gave up 2 bases and J gave up 5 bases, with 12 bases separating them. CDR1 and CDR2 from the germline V gene are MNHNS and SASEGT. CDR3 coding DNA: TGTGCCAGCAGTGAATCCGGCAGCGTGTATGGCTACACCTTC. Translated, it gives CASSESGSVYGYTF.

The chain uses TRBV4-1 and TRBJ1-4; TRBD1 matches at 7 bases. The trim removed 4 bases at V and 7 bases at J, leaving 6 bases unmatched. Germline lookup yields CDR1 MGHRA and CDR2 YSYEKL. This CDR3 is 14 amino acids long. The CDR3, as DNA: TGCGCCAGCAGCCCTGACAGGGTGCGTGAAAAACTGTTTTTT. This sequence encodes CASSPDRVREKLFF.

This clone has more than one count but fewer than ten. The chain couples TRBV5-1 to TRBJ1-1; D unresolved. The CDR3 has 15 residues. The germline V gene has CDR1 SGHRS and CDR2 YFSETQ. Trimming pared 0 bases from V and 0 bases from J, leaving 9 bases between. The CDR3 coding sequence is TGCGCCAGCAGCTTGGTTCCGGGGATGAACACTGAAGCTTTCTTT. Residues: CASSLVPGMNTEAFF.

The CDR3 DNA is TGTGCCAGCAGCTTGGACAGGAGGAACACTGAAGCTTTCTTT. This sequence encodes CASSLDRRNTEAFF. The rearrangement links TRBV5-5 to TRBJ1-1, with D tentatively TRBD1 (5 bases). The CDR3 is made up of 14 amino acids. Trimming removed 0 bases from V and 1 base from J, with 7 bases in between. Germline V gives CDR1 SGHKS, CDR2 YYEKEE (reference sequence).

The chain has TRBV6-5 and TRBJ1-1; a possible D gene is TRBD1 (6 bases). The CDR3 loop spans 12 amino acids. The germline V and J ends were trimmed by 6 bases and 1 base, with 6 bases remaining between them. Germline loops: CDR1 MNHEY, CDR2 SVGAGI. CDR3 sequence reads: CASRTGNTEAFF. The CDR3, as DNA: TGTGCCAGCAGGACAGGGAACACTGAAGCTTTCTTT.

This chain connects TRBV5-1 to TRBJ1-1, with TRBD1 identical over 7 bases. This CDR3 spans 15 amino acids. Germline V gives CDR1 SGHRS, CDR2 YFSETQ. V was pared by 4 bases and J by 4 bases, with 10 bases of the junction left unmatched. Here the CDR3 DNA reads TGCGCCAGCAGCAATGGACAGGCGACCGGCACTGAAGCTTTCTTT. Its translation is CASSNGQATGTEAFF.

This clone was picked up a small number of times. This rearrangement joins TRBV6-5 to TRBJ2-1; 8 bases match TRBD2. Unmatched junction bases numbered 7, after V lost 0 bases and J lost 15 bases. CDR1 MNHEY and CDR2 SVGAGI come from the germline V gene. The CDR3 consists of 13 residues. The CDR3 sequence is CASSYSLGLGAFF. CDR3 DNA sequence: TGTGCCAGCAGTTACTCCCTGGGACTAGGAGCGTTCTTC.

This chain uses TRBV5-4 with TRBJ2-5; D is possibly TRBD2 (5 bases). CDR3 length equals 13 residues. The V end lost 2 bases, the J end lost 5 bases, and 10 bases lay between the germline ends. Germline loops: CDR1 SGHNT, CDR2 YYREEE (reference sequence). The CDR3: CASSFRGSETQYF. DNA for the CDR3: TGTGCCAGCAGCTTTCGAGGGAGCGAGACCCAGTACTTC.

This clone has only one observation. The chain carries TRBV5-6 and TRBJ2-7; D remains ambiguous. The CDR3 sequence is 16 residues long. Trimming stripped 0 bases from V and 5 bases from J, with 18 bases between. Per germline, CDR1 SGHDT and CDR2 YYEEEE. CDR3 in DNA: TGTGCCAGCAGCTTGGGGGCCGTGGCCCCCTTAGACGAGCAGTACTTC. It is translated as CASSLGAVAPLDEQYF.

This chain uses TRBV18 with TRBJ2-5, with D maybe TRBD1 (6 bases). Deletions cut 0 bases from V and 5 bases from J, with 13 bases between. The germline CDR1 and CDR2 sequences are KGHSH and LQKENI. This CDR3 spans 15 amino acids. The chain's CDR3 is CASSPPTGIRETQYF. CDR3 coding DNA: TGTGCCAGCTCACCACCAACAGGGATTAGGGAGACCCAGTACTTC.

The rearrangement uses TRBV15 and TRBJ1-5, with D hard to call. CDR1 and CDR2 from the germline V gene are LNHNV and YYDKDF (reference sequence). Trimming stripped 1 base from V and 8 bases from J, with 6 bases between. The CDR3 sequence is 12 residues long. The CDR3 loop is CATSRGREPQHF. The CDR3 DNA is TGTGCCACCAGCAGAGGCCGGGAGCCCCAGCATTTT.

The chain has TRBV7-9 and TRBJ2-3; D unclear. The CDR3 extends over 13 amino acids. The germline V gene has CDR1 SEHNR and CDR2 FQNEAQ (reference sequence). Trimming pared 2 bases from V and 1 base from J, leaving 4 bases between. DNA for the CDR3: TGTGCCAGCAGCTTACCAGGCACAGATACGCAGTATTTT. It codes for CASSLPGTDTQYF.

This chain links TRBV25-1 with TRBJ1-2; D is ambiguous. Trimming removed 3 bases from V and 8 bases from J, with 16 bases in between. The CDR3 totals 14 residues. Germline V gene sequence: CDR1 MGHDK, CDR2 SYGVNS. CDR3 bases: TGTGCCAGCAGTGATGAACATCCAAGGAGGGGCTACACCTTC. This codes for CASSDEHPRRGYTF.

This clone was counted between two and nine times. The rearrangement joins TRBV29-1 to TRBJ2-1; D perhaps matches TRBD2 (6 bases). This CDR3 has 13 residues. CDR1 SQVTM and CDR2 ANQGSEA come from the germline V gene. V lost 4 bases to trimming and J lost 3 bases, with 10 bases between them. The CDR3 nucleotides read TGCAGCGTTGTTCTAGCGTACTACAATGAGCAGTTCTTC. Translated, it gives CSVVLAYYNEQFF.

V gene TRBV30 combines with J gene TRBJ2-1, with 8 bases that match TRBD2. The V gene's germline CDR1 is GTSNPN and CDR2 SVGIG (reference sequence). Trimming removed 0 bases from V and 9 bases from J; junction bases left unmatched: 10. The CDR3 covers 15 residues. CDR3 DNA: TGTGCCTGGAGTGTAAGCGGGAGTTTTCATCGTGAGCAGTTCTTC. Amino acid sequence: CAWSVSGSFHREQFF.

V and J are TRBV28 and TRBJ2-1; 8 bases match TRBD2. V gave up 8 bases and J gave up 9 bases; unmatched junction bases: 3. Germline V gives CDR1 MDHEN, CDR2 SYDVKM. The CDR3 is 11 residues long. CDR3 protein: CASGAGVEQFF. CDR3 nucleotide sequence: TGTGCCAGCGGAGCGGGAGTTGAGCAGTTCTTC.

This clone appeared once. The rearrangement links TRBV19 to TRBJ2-3; TRBD2 aligns across 8 bases. V gave up 4 bases and J gave up 7 bases; unmatched junction bases: 7. Germline-derived CDR1 and CDR2 are LNHDA and SQIVND (reference sequence). CDR3 length: 14 amino acids. The CDR3 here is CASSKERGLNTQYF. As DNA, the CDR3 is TGTGCCAGTAGTAAAGAGCGGGGGTTGAATACGCAGTATTTT.